The next 8 T cell receptor beta chains were all read from a single sample in a study of T-cell memory formation after mild COVID-19. MiXCR, run by TCRdb on the 5' RACE reads, gives a single entry per CDR3 protein. The table lists 200,000 to 250,000 distinct CDR3 sequences, over 15% of them singletons. The material sequenced was PBMCs or a T cell subset sorted from them (not recorded which). These receptors were taken from an adult woman who had mild COVID-19 (a few samples of this study predate the infection). Cell type and time point are not known.

This chain connects TRBV2 to TRBJ2-3; 8 bases line up with TRBD2. The germline V gene has CDR1 SNHLY and CDR2 FYNNEI. V gave up 4 bases and J gave up 4 bases; unmatched junction bases: 10. This CDR3 region has 16 residues. The DNA for the CDR3 is TGTGCCAGCAGTGTTGAAGCGGGAGTATCTGCAGATACGCAGTATTTT. This sequence encodes CASSVEAGVSADTQYF.

The table lists this clonotype with a few counts. The chain is built from TRBV12-5 and TRBJ2-5, with D unresolved. The germline V and J ends were trimmed by 3 bases and 7 bases, with 6 bases remaining between them. The CDR3 runs to 11 residues. In germline, CDR1 is LGHNT, CDR2 FRNRAP. This CDR3 reads CASGLGGTQYF. CDR3 DNA: TGTGCTAGTGGTTTAGGTGGGACCCAGTACTTC.

This clonotype showed up just a few times. V is TRBV30 and J is TRBJ1-3; D is uncertain. Germline V gene lookup returns CDR1 GTSNPN and CDR2 SVGIG (reference sequence). There are 13 residues in the CDR3. Trimming took off 1 base at V and 4 bases at J, with 8 bases between the two ends. The DNA of the CDR3 is TGTGCCTGGAGTGATCTGGGAGGAAACACCATATATTTT. It specifies CAWSDLGGNTIYF.

This clonotype has only a few counts. The V and J genes are TRBV29-1 and TRBJ2-7; no reliable D call. V was pared by 4 bases and J by 0 bases, with 10 bases between. The CDR3 totals 13 residues. Germline assignment: CDR1 SQVTM and CDR2 ANQGSEA. For the CDR3, the DNA is TGCAGCGTTGTAGTAGCAGGCTCCTACGAGCAGTACTTC. Protein: CSVVVAGSYEQYF.

There are a few counts of this clonotype. The chain uses TRBV9 and TRBJ2-2; no reliable D call. This CDR3 is built from 13 residues. The V end was cut by 6 bases, the J end by 2 bases, with 8 bases between. Germline CDR1 is SGDLS and CDR2 is YYNGEE. The CDR3 is CASTRFNTGELFF. In DNA form, the CDR3 reads TGTGCCAGCACCAGGTTTAACACCGGGGAGCTGTTTTTT.

The V gene is TRBV12-3 or TRBV12-4, the J gene TRBJ1-3; D is possibly TRBD1 (5 bases). V was shortened by 6 bases and J by 5 bases, with 20 bases between the two germline ends. The CDR3 extends over 16 amino acids. This CDR3 reads CASRFTGPRGRNTIYF. The CDR3 DNA follows: TGTGCCAGCAGATTTACAGGACCCCGGGGAAGAAACACCATATATTTT.

The J gene is TRBJ1-1, the V gene TRBV15; TRBD1 might be the D (6 bases). Germline V gene lookup returns CDR1 LNHNV and CDR2 YYDKDF (reference sequence). This CDR3 is built from 14 residues. Between the trimmed V and J ends, which lost 6 bases and 5 bases, there was a span of 16 bases. In nucleotides, the CDR3 is TGTGCCACCAGGATGTACAGGGAGCAGACTGAAGCTTTCTTT. Translated, it gives CATRMYREQTEAFF.

This clonotype has a handful of counts. The CDR3 spells CASSEIRVPANTEAFF. As DNA, the CDR3 is TGTGCCAGCAGTGAAATCCGGGTCCCAGCAAACACTGAAGCTTTCTTT. This sequence joins TRBV2 and TRBJ1-1; D remains unclear. CDR3 length: 16 residues. Trimming removed 2 bases at V and 2 bases at J, with 15 bases between. The germline V gene has CDR1 SNHLY and CDR2 FYNNEI.